These 5 T cell receptor beta chains were sequenced from one sample in a study of T cell responses to AZD1222 COVID-19 vaccine. TCRdb's table, derived via immunoSEQ multiplex PCR, lists solely in-frame clones and lacks some. In the table there are fewer than 200,000 clones, around 88% of which are singletons. The material was peripheral blood, obtained 28 days after the second AZD1222 dose. Receptors originate from an adult who received the AZD1222 COVID-19 vaccine.

The chain has TRBV6-1 and TRBJ2-2; the D gene is possibly TRBD1 (6 bases). Germline lookup yields CDR1 MNHNS and CDR2 SASEGT. V lost 3 bases and J 6 bases, leaving 11 bases between the germline ends. This CDR3 has 14 amino acids. CDR3 sequence: CASSDVTGSGELFF. In DNA form, the CDR3 reads TGTGCCAGCAGTGACGTTACAGGGTCCGGGGAGCTGTTTTTT.

This clone was seen more than once but under ten times. The chain carries TRBV3-1 (or the pseudogene TRBV3-2) and TRBJ1-2; 8 bases map to TRBD1. This CDR3 spans 13 amino acids. CDR1 and CDR2 from the germline V gene are LGHDT and YNNKEL (reference sequence). V lost 5 bases to trimming and J lost 4 bases; unmatched junction nucleotides: 3. The CDR3 DNA is TGTGCCAGCAGCTTCGGACAGGGCTATGGCTACACCTTC. This gives the protein CASSFGQGYGYTF.

This rearrangement joins TRBV18 to TRBJ2-7; no firm D call. Germline CDR1 is KGHSH and CDR2 is LQKENI. V lost 6 bases to trimming and J lost 0 bases, with 12 bases between them. CDR3 length: 14 residues. As DNA, the CDR3 is TGTGCCAGCTCCCGCGCAGATTCCTCCTACGAGCAGTACTTC. As protein: CASSRADSSYEQYF.

The gene calls are TRBV29-1 and TRBJ2-1, with 10 bases identical to TRBD2. The V segment lost 3 bases and the J segment 12 bases; nucleotides outside the gene matches: 2. CDR1 and CDR2 from the germline V gene are SQVTM and ANQGSEA. The CDR3 runs to 11 residues. The CDR3: CSVDWTSGQFF. The DNA of the CDR3 is TGCAGCGTTGACTGGACTAGCGGGCAGTTCTTC.

This rearrangement joins TRBV7-6 to TRBJ2-1, with a possible D match to TRBD2 (6 bases). The CDR3 has 14 amino acids. Germline CDR1 SGHVS, CDR2 FNYEAQ. Deletions cut 5 bases from V and 12 bases from J, with 20 bases between. The CDR3 loop is CASSAGLGGTAQFF. CDR3 DNA: TGTGCCAGCAGCGCCGGACTGGGGGGAACCGCGCAGTTCTTC.